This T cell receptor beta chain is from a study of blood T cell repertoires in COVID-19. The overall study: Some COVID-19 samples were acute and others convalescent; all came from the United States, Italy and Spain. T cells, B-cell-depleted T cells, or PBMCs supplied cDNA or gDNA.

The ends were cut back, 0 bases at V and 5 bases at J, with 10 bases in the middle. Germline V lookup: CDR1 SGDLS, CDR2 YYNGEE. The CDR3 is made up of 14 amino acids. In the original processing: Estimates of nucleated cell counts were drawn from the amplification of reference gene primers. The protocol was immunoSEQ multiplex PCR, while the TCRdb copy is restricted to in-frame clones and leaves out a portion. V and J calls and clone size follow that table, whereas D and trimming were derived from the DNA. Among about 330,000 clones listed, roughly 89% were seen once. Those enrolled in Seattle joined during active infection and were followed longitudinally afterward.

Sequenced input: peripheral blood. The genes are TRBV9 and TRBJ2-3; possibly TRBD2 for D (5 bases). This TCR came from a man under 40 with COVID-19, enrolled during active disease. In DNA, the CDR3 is TGTGCCAGCAGCGTAGTACCGGAGGTAGATACGCAGTATTTT. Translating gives CASSVVPEVDTQYF.